Detailed here is one T cell receptor (beta chain). Antigen specificity is unknown. The data were obtained in a study of monozygotic twins with inflammatory bowel disease. Study conclusions and caveats: It was in IBD patients that TCRbeta diversity (inverse Simpson) was lower than in healthy co-twins.

Incorporation of UMIs carrying a 6-nucleotide sample barcode was performed by template switching. Using the 5' RACE reads, TCRdb records one entry per CDR3 protein without DNA. The listing contains more than 110,000 distinct CDR3 sequences. The clonotype comes from a human donor with ulcerative colitis or Crohn's disease, or a healthy co-twin of an affected twin (not recorded which). Sample: blood.

CDR3 residues: CATSRDKGGYGYTF. The chain employs TRBV15 and TRBJ1-2; TCRdb's D gene call, TRBD1, goes unchecked for lack of DNA. Per germline, CDR1 LNHNV and CDR2 YYDKDF (reference sequence). The CDR3 extends over 14 amino acids.